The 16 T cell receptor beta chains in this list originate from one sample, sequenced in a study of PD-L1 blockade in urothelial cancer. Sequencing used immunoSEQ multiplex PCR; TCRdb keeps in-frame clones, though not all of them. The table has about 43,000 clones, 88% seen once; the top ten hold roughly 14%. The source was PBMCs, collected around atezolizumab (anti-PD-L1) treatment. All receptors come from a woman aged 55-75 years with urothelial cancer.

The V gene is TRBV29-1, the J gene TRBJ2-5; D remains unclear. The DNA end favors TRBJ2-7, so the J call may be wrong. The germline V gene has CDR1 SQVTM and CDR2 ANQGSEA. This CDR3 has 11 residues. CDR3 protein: CSVEDTAEQYF. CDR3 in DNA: TGCAGCGTTGAAGATACAGCCGAGCAGTACTTC.

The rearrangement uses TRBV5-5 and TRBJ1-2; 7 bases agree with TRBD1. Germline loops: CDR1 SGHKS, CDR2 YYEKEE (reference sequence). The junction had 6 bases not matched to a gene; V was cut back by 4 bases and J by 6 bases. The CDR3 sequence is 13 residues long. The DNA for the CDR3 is TGTGCCAGCAGCCCGGGACAGCGAGATGGCTACACCTTC. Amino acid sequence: CASSPGQRDGYTF.

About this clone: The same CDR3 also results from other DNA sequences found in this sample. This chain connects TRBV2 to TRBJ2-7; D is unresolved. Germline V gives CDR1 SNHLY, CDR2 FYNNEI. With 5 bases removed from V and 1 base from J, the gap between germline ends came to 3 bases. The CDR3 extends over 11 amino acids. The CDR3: CASSRSYEQYF. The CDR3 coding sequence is TGTGCCAGCAGTCGTTCCTACGAGCAGTACTTC.

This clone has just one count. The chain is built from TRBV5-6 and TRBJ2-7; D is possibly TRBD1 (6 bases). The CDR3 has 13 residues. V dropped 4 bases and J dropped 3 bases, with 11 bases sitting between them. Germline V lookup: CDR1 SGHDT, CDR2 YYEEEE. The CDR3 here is CASSTFRGYEQYF. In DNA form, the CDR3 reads TGTGCCAGCAGCACTTTCAGGGGCTACGAGCAGTACTTC. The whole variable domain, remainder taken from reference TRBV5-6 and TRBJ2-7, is DAGVTQSPTHLIKTRGQQVTLRCSPKSGHDTVSWYQQALGQGPQFIFQYYEEEERQRGNFPDRFSGHQFPNYSSELNVNALLLGDSALYLCASSTFRGYEQYFGPGTRLTVT.

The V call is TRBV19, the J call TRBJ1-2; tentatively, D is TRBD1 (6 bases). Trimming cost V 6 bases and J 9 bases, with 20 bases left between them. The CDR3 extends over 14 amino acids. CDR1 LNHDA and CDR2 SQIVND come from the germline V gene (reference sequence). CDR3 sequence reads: CASSSRTVPFSYTF. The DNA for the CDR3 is TGTGCCAGTAGCAGCCGGACAGTGCCTTTTAGCTACACCTTC.

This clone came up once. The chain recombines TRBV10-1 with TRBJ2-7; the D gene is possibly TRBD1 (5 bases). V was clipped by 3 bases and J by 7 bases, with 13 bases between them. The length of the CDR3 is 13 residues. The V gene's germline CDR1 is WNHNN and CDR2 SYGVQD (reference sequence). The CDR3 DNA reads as TGCGCCAGCAGTGAAAGGGGAAACGGGGAGCAGTACTTC. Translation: CASSERGNGEQYF.

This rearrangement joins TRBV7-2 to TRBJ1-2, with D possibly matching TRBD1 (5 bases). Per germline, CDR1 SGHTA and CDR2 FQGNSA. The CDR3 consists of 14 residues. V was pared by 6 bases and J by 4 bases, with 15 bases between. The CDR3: CASRDGHTSYGYTF. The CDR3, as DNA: TGTGCCAGCAGGGATGGACATACAAGCTATGGCTACACCTTC. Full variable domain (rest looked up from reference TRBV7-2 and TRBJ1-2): GAGVSQSPSNKVTEKGKDVELRCDPISGHTALYWYRQSLGQGLEFLIYFQGNSAPDKSGLPSDRFSAERTGGSVSTLTIQRTQQEDSAVYLCASRDGHTSYGYTFGSGTRLTVV.

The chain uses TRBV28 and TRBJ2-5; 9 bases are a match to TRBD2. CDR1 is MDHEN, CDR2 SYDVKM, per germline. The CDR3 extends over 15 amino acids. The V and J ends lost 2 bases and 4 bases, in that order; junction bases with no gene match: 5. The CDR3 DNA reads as TGTGCCAGCAGTTTAGATAGCGGGAGTAGAGAGACCCAGTACTTC. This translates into CASSLDSGSRETQYF.

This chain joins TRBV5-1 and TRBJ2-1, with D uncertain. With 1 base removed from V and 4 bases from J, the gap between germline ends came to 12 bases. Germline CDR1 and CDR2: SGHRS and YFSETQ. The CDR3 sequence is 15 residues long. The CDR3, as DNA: TGCGCCAGCAGCTTGTATGGGCAGATATACAATGAGCAGTTCTTC. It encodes CASSLYGQIYNEQFF.

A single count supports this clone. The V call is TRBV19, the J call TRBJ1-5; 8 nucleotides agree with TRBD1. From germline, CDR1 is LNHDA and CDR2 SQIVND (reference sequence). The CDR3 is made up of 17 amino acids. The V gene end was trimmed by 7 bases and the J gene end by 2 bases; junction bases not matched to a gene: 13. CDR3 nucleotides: TGTGCCAGTAACCTTCAGGGGGCACGGGGTCGCAATCAGCCCCAGCATTTT. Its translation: CASNLQGARGRNQPQHF.

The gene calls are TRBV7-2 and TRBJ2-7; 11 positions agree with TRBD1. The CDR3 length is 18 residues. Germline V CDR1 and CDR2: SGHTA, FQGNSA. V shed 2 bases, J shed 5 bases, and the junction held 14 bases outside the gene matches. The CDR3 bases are TGTGCCAGCAGCTTATTTTTCGGGACCGGGACAGGGGGAGACGAGCAGTACTTC. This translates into CASSLFFGTGTGGDEQYF. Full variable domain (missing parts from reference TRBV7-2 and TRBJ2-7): GAGVSQSPSNKVTEKGKDVELRCDPISGHTALYWYRQSLGQGLEFLIYFQGNSAPDKSGLPSDRFSAERTGGSVSTLTIQRTQQEDSAVYLCASSLFFGTGTGGDEQYFGPGTRLTVT.

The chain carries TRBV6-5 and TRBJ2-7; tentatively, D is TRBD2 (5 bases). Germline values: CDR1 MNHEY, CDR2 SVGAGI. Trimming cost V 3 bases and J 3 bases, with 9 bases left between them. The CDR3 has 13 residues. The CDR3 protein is CASSYTGFYEQYF. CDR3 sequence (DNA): TGTGCCAGCAGTTATACGGGATTCTACGAGCAGTACTTC.

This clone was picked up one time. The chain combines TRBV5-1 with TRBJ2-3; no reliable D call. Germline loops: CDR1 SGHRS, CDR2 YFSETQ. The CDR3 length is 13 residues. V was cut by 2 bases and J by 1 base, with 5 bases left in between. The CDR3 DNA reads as TGCGCCAGCAGCTTCAGCGGCACAGATACGCAGTATTTT. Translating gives CASSFSGTDTQYF.

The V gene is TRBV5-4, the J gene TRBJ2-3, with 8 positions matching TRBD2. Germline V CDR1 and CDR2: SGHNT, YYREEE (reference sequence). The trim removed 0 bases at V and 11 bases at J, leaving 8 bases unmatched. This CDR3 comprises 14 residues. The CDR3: CASSLVGGGRGQYF. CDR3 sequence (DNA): TGTGCCAGCAGCTTGGTCGGCGGGGGGCGTGGGCAGTATTTT. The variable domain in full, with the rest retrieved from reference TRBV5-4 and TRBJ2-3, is ETGVTQSPTHLIKTRGQQVTLRCSSQSGHNTVSWYQQALGQGPQFIFQYYREEENGRGNFPPRFSGLQFPNYSSELNVNALELDDSALYLCASSLVGGGRGQYFGPGTRLTVL.

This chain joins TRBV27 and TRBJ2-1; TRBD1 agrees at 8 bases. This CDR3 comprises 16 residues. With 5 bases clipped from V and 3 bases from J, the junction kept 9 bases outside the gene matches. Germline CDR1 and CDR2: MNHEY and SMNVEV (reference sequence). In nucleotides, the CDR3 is TGTGCCAGCAGTCCGCCGACAGGGGTGGGCTACAATGAGCAGTTCTTC. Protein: CASSPPTGVGYNEQFF.

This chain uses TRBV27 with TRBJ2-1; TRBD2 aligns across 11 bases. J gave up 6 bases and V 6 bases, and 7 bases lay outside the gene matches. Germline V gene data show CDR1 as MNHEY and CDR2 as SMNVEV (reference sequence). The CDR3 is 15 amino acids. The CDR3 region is CASRDRLAGSNEQFF. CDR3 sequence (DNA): TGTGCCAGCAGGGACCGACTAGCGGGGAGCAATGAGCAGTTCTTC.